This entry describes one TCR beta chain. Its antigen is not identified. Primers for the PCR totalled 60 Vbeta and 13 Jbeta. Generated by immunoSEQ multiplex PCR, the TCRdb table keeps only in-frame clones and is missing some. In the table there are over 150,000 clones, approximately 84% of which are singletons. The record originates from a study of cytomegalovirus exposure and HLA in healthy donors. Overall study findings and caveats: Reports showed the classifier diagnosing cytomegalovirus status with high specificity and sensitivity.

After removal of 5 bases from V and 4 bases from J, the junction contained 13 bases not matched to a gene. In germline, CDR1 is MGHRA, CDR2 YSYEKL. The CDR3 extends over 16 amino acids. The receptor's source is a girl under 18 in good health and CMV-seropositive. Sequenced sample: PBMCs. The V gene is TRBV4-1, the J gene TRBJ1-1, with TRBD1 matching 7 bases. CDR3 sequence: CASSSPAGQGGTEAFF. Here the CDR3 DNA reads TGCGCCAGCAGCTCTCCCGCGGGGCAGGGGGGCACTGAAGCTTTCTTT.